The 7 T cell receptor beta chains given below trace back to one sample, sequenced in a study of regulatory T cells in long-lasting Graves disease. Specified time point: newly diagnosed GD, antithyroid drugs for less than 3 months. The TCR library used RNA extracted from PBMCs. Construction of TCR beta libraries relied on iRepertoire HTBI primers and on Arm-PCR targeting CDR3 regions. TCRdb independently ran MiXCR on the multiplex PCR reads; one entry per CDR3 protein. The sample records 400,000 to 500,000 distinct CDR3 sequences, 12% to 15% being singletons. A further study also used this sample, focusing on T cells in Graves' hyperthyroidism and ophthalmopathy.

The source was peripheral blood mononuclear cells (PBMCs), collected at new diagnosis, from a patient treated with antithyroid drugs. The origin of the receptors is a woman aged 50 to 60 with Graves disease.

This clonotype appeared many times. The chain is built from TRBV7-9 and TRBJ2-1; a weak D match, TRBD2 (6 bases). The CDR3 length is 15 residues. Trimming took off 1 base at V and 7 bases at J, with 14 bases between the two ends. Germline V gene lookup returns CDR1 SEHNR and CDR2 FQNEAQ (reference sequence). The CDR3 here is CASSLVGYGSNEQFF. CDR3 nucleotide sequence: TGTGCCAGCAGCTTAGTAGGTTACGGGAGTAATGAGCAGTTCTTC.

This clonotype was detected many times. This sequence joins TRBV28 and TRBJ1-1; 9 nucleotides agree with TRBD1. This CDR3 region has 14 residues. V dropped 6 bases and J dropped 5; count of bases not matched to a gene: 7. CDR1 is MDHEN, CDR2 SYDVKM, per germline. CDR3 nucleotides: TGTGCCAGCAGCTCTGGACAGGGGAGGACTGAAGCTTTCTTT. Its protein is CASSSGQGRTEAFF.

The sample holds many counts of this clonotype. This chain connects TRBV20-1 to TRBJ2-7; 9 bases map to TRBD1. Germline CDR1 is DFQATT and CDR2 is SNEGSKA (reference sequence). V dropped 3 bases and J dropped 2; count of bases not matched to a gene: 8. This CDR3 has 15 amino acids. The CDR3 bases are TGCAGTGCTAGCCACTATCGGGACAGGGCCTACGAGCAGTACTTC. Translating it yields CSASHYRDRAYEQYF.

The chain employs TRBV5-1 and TRBJ1-4; D possibly corresponds to TRBD1 (5 bases). The V and J ends lost 1 base and 8 bases respectively, with 12 bases between them. The CDR3 spans 14 residues. CDR1 is SGHRS and CDR2 is YFSETQ in the germline V gene. This CDR3 reads CASSLSAGSEKLFF. The CDR3 coding sequence is TGCGCCAGCAGCTTGAGCGCAGGGAGCGAAAAACTGTTTTTT.

The rearrangement joins TRBV9 to TRBJ2-1; 7 nucleotides line up with TRBD2. V trimming: 4 bases; J trimming: 9 bases; junction bases outside the gene matches: 10. The germline V gene encodes CDR1 SGDLS and CDR2 YYNGEE. The CDR3 totals 14 residues. The CDR3 here is CASSTSGNPTEQFF. In DNA, the CDR3 is TGTGCCAGCAGCACAAGCGGGAACCCCACTGAGCAGTTCTTC.

V gene TRBV15 combines with J gene TRBJ2-7; D perhaps matches TRBD1 (5 bases). The germline CDR1 and CDR2 sequences are LNHNV and YYDKDF (reference sequence). This CDR3 has 14 amino acids. Trimming pared 1 base from V and 3 bases from J, leaving 10 bases between. Here the CDR3 reads CATSRGQGYYEQYF. CDR3 DNA: TGTGCCACCAGCAGAGGCCAGGGATACTACGAGCAGTACTTC.

A word on this clonotype: A much bigger clone sits one base away, suggesting this may be a read error. The chain has TRBV4-1 and TRBJ2-5; 9 nucleotides align to TRBD2. The CDR3 contains 19 residues. Germline V gene sequence: CDR1 MGHRA, CDR2 YSYEKL. V shed 1 base, J shed 4 bases, and the junction held 16 bases outside the gene matches. CDR3 DNA: TGCGCCAGCAGCCAAGTCGGGCGCGGGAGGGCCGGCGGACGAGAGACCCAGTACTTC. Amino acid sequence: CASSQVGRGRAGGRETQYF.